This T cell receptor (beta chain) was identified during a study of cytomegalovirus exposure and HLA in healthy donors. Overall study: Across roughly 400 genotyped donors, 65% to 90% landed in the Caucasian-associated ancestry cluster. Study-level points and caveats: By HLA locus, TCR association rates varied in a later analysis, with DRB1 showing the most and HLA-C the fewest. Accurate predictions that matched the HLA-A and HLA-B alleles of most subjects were reportedly made from TCR beta sequences. CMV serostatus was the only immune exposure information that was available.

60 Vbeta and 13 Jbeta primers were used in PCR. The data were produced by immunoSEQ multiplex PCR, yet TCRdb's version contains in-frame clones alone and is incomplete. Of over 150,000 clones listed, 75% to 85% were seen once; the top ten hold about 13%. This CDR3 region has 14 residues. V gave up 0 bases and J gave up 9 bases, with 12 bases separating them. From germline, CDR1 is WSHSY and CDR2 SAAADI. This clone was seen a handful of times. The antigen remains unidentified. The sample comprised PBMCs. This TCR came from a woman in her 50s in good health and CMV-seronegative. The rearrangement uses TRBV10-2 and TRBJ2-1, with D possibly being TRBD1 (5 bases). CDR3 amino acids: CASSESGLRGEQFF. In DNA form, the CDR3 reads TGCGCCAGCAGTGAGTCGGGGCTACGAGGTGAGCAGTTCTTC.